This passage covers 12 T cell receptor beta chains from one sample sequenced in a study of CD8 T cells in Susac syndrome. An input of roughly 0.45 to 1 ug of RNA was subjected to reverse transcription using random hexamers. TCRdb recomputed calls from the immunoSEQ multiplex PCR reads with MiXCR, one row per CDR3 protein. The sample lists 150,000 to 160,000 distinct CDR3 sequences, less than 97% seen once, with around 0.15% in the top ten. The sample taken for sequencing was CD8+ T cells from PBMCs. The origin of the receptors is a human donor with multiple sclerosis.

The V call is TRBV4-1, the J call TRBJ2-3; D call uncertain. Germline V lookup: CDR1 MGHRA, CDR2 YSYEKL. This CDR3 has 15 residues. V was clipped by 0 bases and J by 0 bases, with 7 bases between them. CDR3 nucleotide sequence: TGCGCCAGCAGCCAAGATCAAACTAGCACAGATACGCAGTATTTT. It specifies CASSQDQTSTDTQYF.

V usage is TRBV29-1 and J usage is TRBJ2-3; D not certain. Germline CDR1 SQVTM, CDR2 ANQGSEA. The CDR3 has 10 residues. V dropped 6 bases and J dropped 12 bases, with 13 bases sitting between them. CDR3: CSVGSGPQYF. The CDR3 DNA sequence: TGCAGCGTGGGGTCAGGTCCTCAGTATTTT.

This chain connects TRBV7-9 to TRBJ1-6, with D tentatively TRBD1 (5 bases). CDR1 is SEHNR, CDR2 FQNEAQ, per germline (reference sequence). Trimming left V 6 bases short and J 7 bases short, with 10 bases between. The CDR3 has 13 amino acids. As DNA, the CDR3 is TGTGCCAGCAGTATCGGGGGGAATTCACCCCTCCACTTT. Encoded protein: CASSIGGNSPLHF.

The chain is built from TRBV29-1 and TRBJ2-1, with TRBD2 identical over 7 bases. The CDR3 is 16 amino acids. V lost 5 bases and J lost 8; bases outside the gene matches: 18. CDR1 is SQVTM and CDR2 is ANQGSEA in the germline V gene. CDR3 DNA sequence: TGCAGCGTTCCCGACACAGCGGGGTCGTATGCTTATGAGCAGTTCTTC. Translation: CSVPDTAGSYAYEQFF.

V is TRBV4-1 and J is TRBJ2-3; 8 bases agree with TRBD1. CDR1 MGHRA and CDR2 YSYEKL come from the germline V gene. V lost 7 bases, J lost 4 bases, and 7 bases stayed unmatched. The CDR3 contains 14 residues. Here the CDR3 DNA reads TGCGCCAGCACCCTAGAGACAGGGGCAGATACGCAGTATTTT. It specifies CASTLETGADTQYF.

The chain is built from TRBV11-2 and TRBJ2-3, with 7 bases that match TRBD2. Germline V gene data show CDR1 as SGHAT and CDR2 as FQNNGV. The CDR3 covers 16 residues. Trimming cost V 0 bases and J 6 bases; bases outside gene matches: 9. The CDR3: CASSLEAGPRADTQYF. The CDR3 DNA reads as TGTGCCAGCAGCTTAGAAGCGGGGCCCCGCGCTGATACGCAGTATTTT.

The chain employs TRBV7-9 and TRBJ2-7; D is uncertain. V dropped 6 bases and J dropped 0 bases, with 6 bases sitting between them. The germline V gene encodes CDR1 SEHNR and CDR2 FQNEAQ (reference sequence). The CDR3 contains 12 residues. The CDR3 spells CASSSSSYEQYF. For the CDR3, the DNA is TGTGCCAGCAGTTCGAGCTCCTACGAGCAGTACTTC.

The CDR3 sequence is CSVEEDRESSYEQYF. Here the CDR3 DNA reads TGCAGCGTTGAGGAGGACCGGGAGAGCTCCTACGAGCAGTACTTC. The chain is built from TRBV29-1 and TRBJ2-7; D is possibly TRBD2 (6 bases). Looked up from germline, CDR1 is SQVTM and CDR2 is ANQGSEA. Between the trimmed V and J ends, which lost 3 bases and 0 bases, there was a span of 15 bases. This CDR3 has 15 residues.

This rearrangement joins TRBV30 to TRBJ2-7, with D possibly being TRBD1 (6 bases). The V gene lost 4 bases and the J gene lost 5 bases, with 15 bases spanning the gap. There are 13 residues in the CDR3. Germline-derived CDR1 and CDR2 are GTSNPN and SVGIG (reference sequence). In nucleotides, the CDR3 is TGTGCCTGGACCTGGGGGACACGGGACGAGCAGTACTTC. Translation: CAWTWGTRDEQYF. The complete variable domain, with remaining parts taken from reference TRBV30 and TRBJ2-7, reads SQTIHQWPATLVQPVGSPLSLECTVEGTSNPNLYWYRQAAGRGLQLLFYSVGIGQISSEVPQNLSASRPQDRQFILSSKKLLLSDSGFYLCAWTWGTRDEQYFGPGTRLTVT.

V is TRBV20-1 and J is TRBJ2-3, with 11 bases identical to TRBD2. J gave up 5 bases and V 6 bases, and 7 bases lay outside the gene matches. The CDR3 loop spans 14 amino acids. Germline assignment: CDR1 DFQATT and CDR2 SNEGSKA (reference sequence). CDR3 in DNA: TGCAGTGCAGTGACCGGGACTAGCGGAGATACGCAGTATTTT. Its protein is CSAVTGTSGDTQYF.

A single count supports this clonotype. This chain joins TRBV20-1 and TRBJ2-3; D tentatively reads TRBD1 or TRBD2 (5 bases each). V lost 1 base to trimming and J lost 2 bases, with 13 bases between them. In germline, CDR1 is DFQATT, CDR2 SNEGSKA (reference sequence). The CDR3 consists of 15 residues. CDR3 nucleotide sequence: TGCAGTGCTAGAGCCCCGGGACGGGACACAGATACGCAGTATTTT. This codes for CSARAPGRDTDTQYF.

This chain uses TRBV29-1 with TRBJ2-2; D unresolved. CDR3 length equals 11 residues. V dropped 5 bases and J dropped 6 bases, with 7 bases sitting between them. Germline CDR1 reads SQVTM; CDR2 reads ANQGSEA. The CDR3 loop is CSVLGSGELFF. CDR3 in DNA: TGCAGCGTTCTAGGTTCCGGGGAGCTGTTTTTT.